This T cell receptor beta chain was sequenced in a study of shared clonotypes between healthy human individuals. The data were produced by immunoSEQ multiplex PCR, yet TCRdb's version contains in-frame clones alone and is incomplete. The sample comprises about 1.9 million clones, roughly 95% of which are singletons, and under 2% rests with the top ten. A word on this clone: The antigen is not known.

After removal of 5 bases from V and 6 bases from J, the junction contained 11 bases not matched to a gene. This CDR3 region has 15 residues. Germline CDR1 and CDR2: MDHEN and SYDVKM. Findings and limits, study-wide: The sampled material consisted only of blood, and tissue repertoires are likely to differ. Large sequencing depth failed to make sorted-subset sequencing complete, rarefaction showed. Genetic and exposure-history diversity was limited by the few donors.

Naive CD8 isolation took CD45RO-negative cells positively selected for CCR7 and excluded terminally differentiated effector memory CD45RA+ cells. Sequencing was done on a sample of naive CD8+ T cells from PBMCs. This chain links TRBV28 with TRBJ2-7; 9 bases are shared with TRBD2. This TCR was recovered from a young man in good health. Some clones in this sample may be carry-over from other donors' samples. In DNA, the CDR3 is TGTGCCAGCAGTCCCCTGGCGGGAGGGCCGGGCGAGCAGTACTTC. It is translated as CASSPLAGGPGEQYF.